Below, 30 T cell receptor beta chains from the same sample are listed, as sequenced in a study of graft-versus-host responses after intestinal transplantation. The antigens of these receptors remain unknown. The repertoire was sequenced with immunoSEQ multiplex PCR; TCRdb's copy has only in-frame clones and lacks some. Of about 90,000 clones listed, just under 95% are singletons. The source was unstimulated CD8+ T cells sorted from spleen or lymph node cells, collected before transplant. These receptors were taken from a human donor who was the organ donor for an intestinal transplant.

The chain couples TRBV19 to TRBJ2-6; D is ambiguous. V lost 5 bases and J 0 bases, leaving 17 bases between the germline ends. The CDR3 contains 18 residues. Per germline, CDR1 LNHDA and CDR2 SQIVND (reference sequence). The CDR3 coding sequence is TGTGCCAGTAGTCTTCCCAGTGTCCTCAGCTCTGGGGCCAACGTCCTGACTTTC. Encoded protein: CASSLPSVLSSGANVLTF. Together with reference TRBV19 and TRBJ2-6, the CDR3 gives the full variable domain: DGGITQSPKYLFRKEGQNVTLSCEQNLNHDAMYWYRQDPGQGLRLIYYSQIVNDFQKGDIAEGYSVSREKKESFPLTVTSAQKNPTAFYLCASSLPSVLSSGANVLTFGAGSRLTVL.

This chain uses TRBV19 with TRBJ2-7; D may be TRBD1 (5 bases). The germline gives CDR1 LNHDA, CDR2 SQIVND (reference sequence). The CDR3 has 14 residues. V was trimmed by 5 bases and J by 2 bases, leaving 13 bases between them. The CDR3 DNA follows: TGTGCCAGTAGTGAGTCCCAGGGAACCTACGAGCAGTACTTC. It yields the protein CASSESQGTYEQYF.

The rearrangement joins TRBV2 to TRBJ2-3; D gene uncertain. The CDR3 extends over 14 amino acids. In germline, CDR1 is SNHLY, CDR2 FYNNEI. Trimming shortened V by 6 bases and J by 2 bases, and 12 bases separated the two germline ends. The chain's CDR3 is CASRPILDTDTQYF. The CDR3 DNA follows: TGTGCCAGCAGACCAATCCTAGACACAGATACGCAGTATTTT.

This clone was recorded once. The chain uses TRBV7-2 and TRBJ1-2; D not resolved. This CDR3 comprises 16 residues. The V end lost 5 bases, the J end lost 6 bases, and 22 bases lay between the germline ends. CDR1 is SGHTA and CDR2 is FQGNSA in the germline V gene. CDR3 loop: CASSLLHLLSNDGYTF. The CDR3 DNA reads as TGTGCCAGCAGCCTACTCCATCTCCTGTCGAACGATGGCTACACCTTC.

The chain has TRBV4-2 and TRBJ1-6; D may be TRBD1 (6 bases). In germline, CDR1 is LGHNA, CDR2 YNFKEQ. The V end was cut by 0 bases, the J end by 10 bases, with 13 bases between. The CDR3 spans 15 residues. The CDR3 DNA reads as TGTGCCAGCAGCCAAGAGCAGGGGATTATCTCACCCCTCCACTTT. This sequence encodes CASSQEQGIISPLHF.

CDR3 amino acids: CASSYSTSGDHNEQFF. The CDR3 DNA reads TGTGCCAGCAGTTACTCGACCAGCGGGGACCACAATGAGCAGTTCTTC. The rearrangement uses TRBV6-5 and TRBJ2-1; TRBD2 matches at 7 bases. CDR1 and CDR2 from the germline V gene are MNHEY and SVGAGI. The CDR3 sequence is 16 residues long. V lost 0 bases, J lost 5 bases, and 7 bases stayed unmatched.

The chain joins TRBV6-4 to TRBJ2-1; D possibly corresponds to TRBD2 (5 bases). Between the trimmed V and J ends, which lost 0 bases and 7 bases, there was a span of 16 bases. The germline V gene has CDR1 MRHNA and CDR2 SNTAGT. The CDR3 has 16 residues. The CDR3 DNA is TGTGCCAGCAGTGACTCGAGGGTGGTCGCTGGTAATGAGCAGTTCTTC. The encoded protein is CASSDSRVVAGNEQFF.

The rearrangement uses TRBV10-3 and TRBJ1-5; TRBD1 aligns across 8 bases. Germline V gene sequence: CDR1 ENHRY, CDR2 SYGVKD. This CDR3 has 16 amino acids. The V and J ends lost 0 bases and 4 bases, in that order; junction bases with no gene match: 5. The CDR3 DNA sequence: TGTGCCATCAGTGAGTCAATTAGACAGGGGAATCAGCCCCAGCATTTT. Translation gives CAISESIRQGNQPQHF.

This chain joins TRBV7-9 and TRBJ2-1; 10 bases are shared with TRBD2. Germline assignment: CDR1 SEHNR and CDR2 FQNEAQ (reference sequence). The CDR3 is 18 residues long. The V gene end was trimmed by 3 bases and the J gene end by 4 bases; junction bases not matched to a gene: 12. The CDR3 region has the DNA TGTGCCAGCAGCTTCTGGACTAGCGGTTACCAAAATTACAATGAGCAGTTCTTC. Encoded protein: CASSFWTSGYQNYNEQFF.

The chain uses TRBV28 and TRBJ1-2, with TRBD1 matching over 10 bases. The V gene end was trimmed by 5 bases and the J gene end by 4 bases; junction bases not matched to a gene: 7. The CDR3 extends over 15 amino acids. The germline V gene encodes CDR1 MDHEN and CDR2 SYDVKM. CDR3: CASSPPDRGPYGYTF. The DNA of the CDR3 is TGTGCCAGCAGTCCACCCGACAGGGGGCCCTATGGCTACACCTTC.

The rearrangement joins TRBV7-8 to TRBJ1-3; no definite D call. The CDR3 covers 15 residues. Per germline, CDR1 SGHVS and CDR2 FQNEAQ. Trimming shortened V by 1 base and J by 4 bases, and 11 bases separated the two germline ends. The CDR3: CASSLEDLEGNTIYF. In DNA, the CDR3 is TGTGCCAGCAGCTTAGAGGACTTAGAGGGAAACACCATATATTTT.

The chain combines TRBV13 with TRBJ2-3; D might be TRBD1 (6 bases). The CDR3 is made up of 15 amino acids. CDR1 is PRHDT, CDR2 FYEKMQ, per germline (reference sequence). Between the trimmed V and J ends, which lost 1 base and 4 bases, there was a span of 12 bases. In DNA form, the CDR3 reads TGTGCCAGCAGCTTAGCACCCCCAGGGGCAGATACGCAGTATTTT. It specifies CASSLAPPGADTQYF.

This chain links TRBV7-8 with TRBJ2-2, with 8 bases fitting TRBD1. CDR3 length: 19 residues. Germline values: CDR1 SGHVS, CDR2 FQNEAQ. After removal of 0 bases from V and 4 bases from J, the junction contained 13 bases not matched to a gene. The CDR3, as DNA: TGTGCCAGCAGCTTAGCGGCCGCCGGGACAGGAGTTTTCACCGGGGAGCTGTTTTTT. As protein: CASSLAAAGTGVFTGELFF. Together with reference TRBV7-8 and TRBJ2-2, the CDR3 gives the full variable domain: GAGVSQSPRYKVAKRGQDVALRCDPISGHVSLFWYQQALGQGPEFLTYFQNEAQLDKSGLPSDRFFAERPEGSVSTLKIQRTQQEDSAVYLCASSLAAAGTGVFTGELFFGEGSRLTVL.

The rearrangement uses TRBV10-3 and TRBJ1-6; unclear D gene. In germline, CDR1 is ENHRY, CDR2 SYGVKD. Trimming pared 6 bases from V and 0 bases from J, leaving 6 bases between. The CDR3 runs 14 residues. The CDR3 DNA sequence: TGTGCCATCAGATACTCCTCCTATAATTCACCCCTCCACTTT. It is translated as CAIRYSSYNSPLHF.

The chain joins TRBV11-2 to TRBJ2-3; a possible D gene is TRBD2 (6 bases). This CDR3 has 15 residues. Germline V lookup: CDR1 SGHAT, CDR2 FQNNGV. The V and J ends lost 4 bases and 5 bases respectively, with 16 bases between them. The CDR3 region has the DNA TGTGCCAGCAGCTATACTTTCGGGAGTCGAGATACGCAGTATTTT. This codes for CASSYTFGSRDTQYF.

The rearrangement joins TRBV5-1 to TRBJ1-6; no definite D call. Germline CDR1 reads SGHRS; CDR2 reads YFSETQ. The germline V and J ends were trimmed by 0 bases and 7 bases, with 8 bases remaining between them. This CDR3 comprises 14 residues. CDR3 in amino acids: CASSLELKNSPLHF. In nucleotides, the CDR3 is TGCGCCAGCAGCTTGGAGCTGAAGAATTCACCCCTCCACTTT.

The genes are TRBV5-5 and TRBJ2-5, with TRBD2 as a possible D gene (5 bases). V was shortened by 1 base and J by 5 bases, with 15 bases between the two germline ends. Germline V gene lookup returns CDR1 SGHKS and CDR2 YYEKEE (reference sequence). The CDR3 length is 15 residues. The CDR3 sequence: CASSLSVPTGETQYF. The CDR3 DNA sequence: TGTGCCAGCAGCTTGTCTGTCCCCACGGGGGAGACCCAGTACTTC.

CDR3 residues: CASSLVHPNLGLENTIYF. In DNA form, the CDR3 reads TGTGCCAGCAGCTTAGTTCACCCGAACTTAGGTCTAGAAAACACCATATATTTT. The chain carries TRBV7-2 and TRBJ1-3, with no clear D. The CDR3 contains 18 residues. Looked up from germline, CDR1 is SGHTA and CDR2 is FQGNSA. Trimming removed 1 base from V and 6 bases from J, with 22 bases in between.

The chain has TRBV28 and TRBJ1-5; perhaps TRBD1 as D (6 bases). The CDR3 totals 14 residues. V lost 8 bases to trimming and J lost 5 bases, with 16 bases between them. CDR1 MDHEN and CDR2 SYDVKM come from the germline V gene. CDR3 DNA: TGTGCCAGCCAGGGGCCGGTAATCGATCAGCCCCAGCATTTT. This codes for CASQGPVIDQPQHF.

The chain joins TRBV4-3 to TRBJ2-3; 8 bases are a match to TRBD2. This CDR3 has 17 amino acids. The germline V gene encodes CDR1 LGHNA and CDR2 YSLEER. The ends lost 0 bases at V and 0 bases at J; junction bases unmatched: 5. The CDR3 DNA sequence: TGCGCCAGCAGCCAAGATCTCAGCGGGAGTAGCACAGATACGCAGTATTTT. It yields the protein CASSQDLSGSSTDTQYF.

This chain's CDR3 is CASSVGPGAYNEQFF. The DNA for the CDR3 is TGTGCCAGCAGCGTGGGGCCCGGAGCGTACAATGAGCAGTTCTTC. This chain uses TRBV13 with TRBJ2-1, with a tentative D call TRBD1 (5 bases). Trimming cost V 5 bases and J 4 bases, with 15 bases left between them. Germline V gene data show CDR1 as PRHDT and CDR2 as FYEKMQ (reference sequence). The CDR3 consists of 15 residues.

This clone came up once. This chain joins TRBV7-9 and TRBJ2-5; weak D call: TRBD2 (6 bases). V was clipped by 5 bases and J by 5 bases, with 6 bases between them. Germline CDR1 SEHNR, CDR2 FQNEAQ (reference sequence). The CDR3 runs 11 residues. CDR3: CASSGGETQYF. CDR3 DNA sequence: TGTGCCAGCAGCGGGGGGGAGACCCAGTACTTC.

This clone appeared once. The rearrangement uses TRBV13 and TRBJ2-1, with a tentative D call TRBD2 (6 bases). Looked up from germline, CDR1 is PRHDT and CDR2 is FYEKMQ (reference sequence). Deletions cut 1 base from V and 10 bases from J, with 11 bases between. The length of the CDR3 is 13 residues. The chain's CDR3 is CASSLEFGGEQFF. Written as DNA, the CDR3 is TGTGCCAGCAGCTTAGAGTTCGGGGGAGAGCAGTTCTTC. Full variable domain (remainder filled in from reference TRBV13 and TRBJ2-1): AAGVIQSPRHLIKEKRETATLKCYPIPRHDTVYWYQQGPGQDPQFLISFYEKMQSDKGSIPDRFSAQQFSDYHSELNMSSLELGDSALYFCASSLEFGGEQFFGPGTRLTVL.

The rearrangement links TRBV29-1 to TRBJ2-3; maybe TRBD2 (5 bases). Trimming pared 7 bases from V and 8 bases from J, leaving 22 bases between. CDR3 length equals 14 residues. Germline V gene sequence: CDR1 SQVTM, CDR2 ANQGSEA. The CDR3 DNA is TGCAGCGCCGGAAAGCCCAAAACTAGATCTACGCAGTATTTT. Protein: CSAGKPKTRSTQYF.

J is TRBJ2-3 and V is TRBV4-3, with D perhaps matching TRBD2 (6 bases). The germline V gene encodes CDR1 LGHNA and CDR2 YSLEER. V was trimmed by 5 bases and J by 2 bases, leaving 14 bases between them. This CDR3 is built from 15 residues. The CDR3 DNA reads TGCGCCAGCAGCGACAGCGGGCTTCCCACAGATACGCAGTATTTT. Amino acids: CASSDSGLPTDTQYF.

J is TRBJ2-7 and V is TRBV7-8; perhaps TRBD2 as D (5 bases). CDR3 length: 12 amino acids. V shed 1 base and J shed 6 bases, with 7 bases lying between them. CDR1 is SGHVS, CDR2 FQNEAQ, per germline. The CDR3 sequence: CASSLGGREQYF. The CDR3 nucleotides read TGTGCCAGCAGCTTAGGAGGGCGCGAGCAGTACTTC. Variable domain in full (rest from reference TRBV7-8 and TRBJ2-7): GAGVSQSPRYKVAKRGQDVALRCDPISGHVSLFWYQQALGQGPEFLTYFQNEAQLDKSGLPSDRFFAERPEGSVSTLKIQRTQQEDSAVYLCASSLGGREQYFGPGTRLTVT.

The V and J genes are TRBV19 and TRBJ2-2; no clear D gene. Trimming took 2 bases from V and 1 from J, leaving 8 bases between them. The length of the CDR3 is 15 residues. Germline CDR1 and CDR2: LNHDA and SQIVND (reference sequence). CDR3 protein: CASSISSWNTGELFF. The DNA for the CDR3 is TGTGCCAGTAGTATATCCAGTTGGAACACCGGGGAGCTGTTTTTT.

The chain employs TRBV5-4 and TRBJ2-2; 7 bases match TRBD1. V trimming: 1 base; J trimming: 0 bases; junction bases outside the gene matches: 9. This CDR3 has 18 amino acids. Germline V lookup: CDR1 SGHNT, CDR2 YYREEE (reference sequence). CDR3 DNA sequence: TGTGCCAGCAGCTTGTCTCCTACGGGACAGACGAACACCGGGGAGCTGTTTTTT. Protein product: CASSLSPTGQTNTGELFF.

The chain uses TRBV4-1 and TRBJ2-1; D might be TRBD2 (5 bases). V gave up 4 bases and J gave up 5 bases, with 9 bases separating them. The germline V gene encodes CDR1 MGHRA and CDR2 YSYEKL. The CDR3 length is 13 residues. The CDR3 is CASSPSRHNEQFF. The CDR3 region has the DNA TGCGCCAGCAGCCCTAGCAGACACAATGAGCAGTTCTTC.

This rearrangement joins TRBV6-5 to TRBJ2-1; D is unresolved. Germline V gene data show CDR1 as MNHEY and CDR2 as SVGAGI. The CDR3 is 14 amino acids. The V gene lost 7 bases and the J gene lost 7 bases, with 17 bases spanning the gap. In DNA form, the CDR3 reads TGTGCCAGCACCTTAACACCCTCCGAAAATGAGCAGTTCTTC. Its protein product is CASTLTPSENEQFF.